The source of this TCR beta chain is a study of T cells in Graves' hyperthyroidism and ophthalmopathy. In this sample, this clonotype turned up many times. PBMCs stemmed from 8.5 to 10 ml fresh peripheral blood. V shed 3 bases and J 0 bases; nucleotides not matched to a gene: 9. The CDR3 has 16 residues. Germline CDR1 reads DFQATT; CDR2 reads SNEGSKA (reference sequence). There were TCR beta CDR3 regions amplified from RNA transcripts. The HTBI set primed first-round TCR CDR3 RT-PCR. A single record per CDR3 protein comes from TCRdb applying MiXCR to the multiplex PCR reads. Among about 350,000 distinct CDR3 sequences listed, 19% were seen once.

The TCR sequence derives from a woman younger than 30 with Graves' hyperthyroidism. Sequencing used blood. The chain carries TRBV20-1 and TRBJ2-7, with 9 nucleotides matching TRBD2. For the CDR3, the DNA is TGCAGTGCTAGGGCCGGCCCTAGCGGGGACTCCTACGAGCAGTACTTC. This sequence encodes CSARAGPSGDSYEQYF.